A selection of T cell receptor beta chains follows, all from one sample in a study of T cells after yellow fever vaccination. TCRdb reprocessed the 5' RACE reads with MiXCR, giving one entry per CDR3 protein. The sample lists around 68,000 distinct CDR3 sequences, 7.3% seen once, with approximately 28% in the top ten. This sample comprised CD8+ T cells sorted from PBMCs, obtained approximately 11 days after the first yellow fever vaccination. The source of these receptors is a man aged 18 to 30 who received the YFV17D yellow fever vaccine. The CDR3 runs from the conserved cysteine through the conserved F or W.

CDR3: CATSRSGGTEAFF
V: TRBV15
J: TRBJ1-1
length: 13

CDR3: CASSFGRTGNAGANVLTF
V: TRBV11-2
J: TRBJ2-6
length: 18

CDR3: CASSFGQGSYEQYF
V: TRBV7-2
J: TRBJ2-7
length: 14

CDR3: CASSQEAGYNEQFF
V: TRBV4-1
J: TRBJ2-1
length: 14

CDR3: CASSLSSSEAGLSYNSPLHF
V: TRBV11-2
J: TRBJ1-6
length: 20

CDR3: CASSDGTSGGDTQYF
V: TRBV6-1
J: TRBJ2-3
length: 15

CDR3: CASSLDPAGGFQPQHF
V: TRBV7-6
J: TRBJ1-5
length: 16

CDR3: CASSYEGASTDTQYF
V: TRBV6-5
J: TRBJ2-3
length: 15

CDR3: CVSSQQQGQAETQYF
V: TRBV23-1
J: TRBJ2-5
length: 15

CDR3: CASRQGLKETQYF
V: TRBV12-3/TRBV12-4
J: TRBJ2-5
length: 13

CDR3: CATSRDQGQETQYF
V: TRBV15
J: TRBJ2-5
length: 14

CDR3: CASSDLGAQPQETQYF
V: TRBV2
J: TRBJ2-5
length: 16

CDR3: CASSLGGTGLDEKLFF
V: TRBV11-2
J: TRBJ1-4
length: 16

CDR3: CARSKTNISGDAYNEQFF
V: TRBV5-6
J: TRBJ2-1
length: 18

CDR3: CASSGAPPLEQYF
V: TRBV2
J: TRBJ2-7
length: 13

CDR3: CASSLEQGAGYTF
V: TRBV7-2
J: TRBJ1-2
length: 13

CDR3: CASSQGRDNLYEQYF
V: TRBV4-3
J: TRBJ2-7
length: 15

CDR3: CATSEGLAGESNEQFF
V: TRBV24-1
J: TRBJ2-1
length: 16

CDR3: CASSSLTSSHEQYF
V: TRBV5-1
J: TRBJ2-7
length: 14

CDR3: CASSLYGDSGYTF
V: TRBV7-6
J: TRBJ1-2
length: 13

CDR3: CASSTERGDKFF
V: TRBV19
J: TRBJ2-1
length: 12

CDR3: CASSQEVGPGGRSTQYF
V: TRBV14
J: TRBJ2-5
length: 17

CDR3: CASSQVGTGKPDTEAFF
V: TRBV4-1
J: TRBJ1-1
length: 17

CDR3: CASSGSTGTSGVQETQYF
V: TRBV9
J: TRBJ2-5
length: 18

CDR3: CASSLAGPTSRPNEQFF
V: TRBV7-6
J: TRBJ2-1
length: 17

CDR3: CASSQDSGLKETQYF
V: TRBV3-1
J: TRBJ2-5
length: 15

CDR3: CASSQDGGTNSPLHF
V: TRBV4-3
J: TRBJ1-6
length: 15

CDR3: CASSLGTGTVKEKLFF
V: TRBV12-3/TRBV12-4
J: TRBJ1-4
length: 16

CDR3: CASSPWAGDNEQFF
V: TRBV4-3
J: TRBJ2-1
length: 14

CDR3: CSAIGVRLNTEAFF
V: TRBV20-1
J: TRBJ1-1
length: 14

CDR3: CSVSAPGYGYTF
V: TRBV29-1
J: TRBJ1-2
length: 12

CDR3: CSAGTGANNSPLHF
V: TRBV20-1
J: TRBJ1-6
length: 14

CDR3: CASSVGALSSYEQYF
V: TRBV9
J: TRBJ2-7
length: 15

CDR3: CASSVGTAGEAEQYF
V: TRBV9
J: TRBJ2-7
length: 15

CDR3: CASSPKGPQNIQYF
V: TRBV6-1
J: TRBJ2-4
length: 14

CDR3: CASTETGIYQPQHF
V: TRBV19
J: TRBJ1-5
length: 14

CDR3: CASSPKTRPGELFF
V: TRBV4-1
J: TRBJ2-2
length: 14

CDR3: CASSPTGGALDTQYF
V: TRBV18
J: TRBJ2-3
length: 15

CDR3: CASSPPSGGEIQPQHF
V: TRBV4-1
J: TRBJ1-5
length: 16

CDR3: CASSLPGQAGEEKLFF
V: TRBV5-6
J: TRBJ1-4
length: 16

CDR3: CSAEGRFGGGVYNEQFF
V: TRBV20-1
J: TRBJ2-1
length: 17

CDR3: CASSSGFGTNYGYTF
V: TRBV7-6
J: TRBJ1-2
length: 15

CDR3: CASSQLGGGTDTQYF
V: TRBV4-1
J: TRBJ2-3
length: 15

CDR3: CASSSAGGYRETQYF
V: TRBV7-2
J: TRBJ2-5
length: 15

CDR3: CASSQIPTGANVLTF
V: TRBV4-1
J: TRBJ2-6
length: 15